These 19 T cell receptor beta chains came from one sample sequenced in a study of OX40 agonist ivuxolimab in advanced cancers. Clones were read by immunoSEQ multiplex PCR, and TCRdb kept only the in-frame ones, dropping some. The sample comprises some 50,000 clones, over 65% of which are singletons, and around 3.2% rests with the top ten. Sequencing used CD4+ or CD8+ T cells sorted from blood, obtained in a trial of the OX40 agonist ivuxolimab. The receptor set was obtained from an adult with an advanced solid tumor such as melanoma, head and neck, liver or kidney cancer.

This clone appeared a few times. V usage is TRBV7-3 and J usage is TRBJ2-2; 7 nucleotides line up with TRBD1. V was clipped by 5 bases and J by 1 base; unmatched bases: 1. The germline V gene encodes CDR1 SGHTA and CDR2 FQGTGA. The CDR3 is 14 amino acids. This chain's CDR3 is CASSRDRNTGELFF. The CDR3, as DNA: TGTGCCAGCAGCCGGGACAGGAACACCGGGGAGCTGTTTTTT.

Only one count was recorded for this clone. The chain combines TRBV15 with TRBJ1-2, with 8 positions matching TRBD1. The CDR3 has 14 residues. The germline gives CDR1 LNHNV, CDR2 YYDKDF (reference sequence). Unmatched junction bases numbered 8, after V lost 9 bases and J lost 2 bases. The CDR3 nucleotides are TGTGCCACGGGGACAGGCACTTACAACTATGGCTACACCTTC. Its translation: CATGTGTYNYGYTF.

The DNA for the CDR3 is TGCGCCAGCAGCCCCGGGACAGCGCCTTTCTATGGCTACACCTTC. Protein sequence: CASSPGTAPFYGYTF. V gene TRBV4-3 combines with J gene TRBJ1-2; 7 bases agree with TRBD1. CDR3 length equals 15 residues. Germline CDR1 reads LGHNA; CDR2 reads YSLEER. Trimming cost V 4 bases and J 4 bases; bases outside gene matches: 9.

This clone was recorded only once. The chain joins TRBV7-9 to TRBJ1-2; 10 nucleotides agree with TRBD1. V dropped 8 bases and J dropped 0; count of bases not matched to a gene: 9. The CDR3 spans 16 residues. Germline V lookup: CDR1 SEHNR, CDR2 FQNEAQ (reference sequence). The CDR3 protein is CASDSPGQGTNYGYTF. The CDR3 nucleotides read TGTGCCAGCGATAGCCCGGGACAGGGGACTAACTATGGCTACACCTTC.

The genes are TRBV9 and TRBJ2-2; D is uncertain. Trimming left V 3 bases short and J 2 bases short, with 2 bases between. Germline CDR1 SGDLS, CDR2 YYNGEE. CDR3 length equals 12 residues. CDR3 DNA sequence: TGTGCCAGCAGCGCAAACACCGGGGAGCTGTTTTTT. Encoded protein: CASSANTGELFF.

The chain uses TRBV29-1 and TRBJ2-7, with 8 nucleotides matching TRBD2. This CDR3 region has 14 residues. V shed 5 bases and J 0 bases; nucleotides not matched to a gene: 6. CDR1 SQVTM and CDR2 ANQGSEA come from the germline V gene. The CDR3 here is CSVRGGDTSYEQYF. The DNA for the CDR3 is TGCAGCGTTCGGGGGGGAGACACCTCCTACGAGCAGTACTTC.

The rearrangement links TRBV11-2 to TRBJ1-1; D remains unclear. V lost 5 bases, J lost 1 base, and 8 bases lay in between. This CDR3 region has 13 residues. Germline lookup yields CDR1 SGHAT and CDR2 FQNNGV. In nucleotides, the CDR3 is TGTGCCAGCAGCACCCGACGGAACACTGAAGCTTTCTTT. This encodes CASSTRRNTEAFF. Filled out from reference TRBV11-2 and TRBJ1-1, the complete variable domain reads EAGVAQSPRYKIIEKRQSVAFWCNPISGHATLYWYQQILGQGPKLLIQFQNNGVVDDSQLPKDRFSAERLKGVDSTLKIQPAKLEDSAVYLCASSTRRNTEAFFGQGTRLTVV.

V and J are TRBV2 and TRBJ2-2, with 11 bases fitting TRBD2. The V gene end was trimmed by 10 bases and the J gene end by 2 bases; junction bases not matched to a gene: 9. This CDR3 has 16 residues. Looked up from germline, CDR1 is SNHLY and CDR2 is FYNNEI. The CDR3 sequence is CATPLTSGGNTGELFF. The CDR3 region has the DNA TGTGCCACCCCCCTCACTAGCGGGGGAAACACCGGGGAGCTGTTTTTT.

The J gene is TRBJ1-4, the V gene TRBV28; D might be TRBD1 (6 bases). This CDR3 is 16 amino acids long. Deletions cut 3 bases from V and 5 bases from J, with 16 bases between. Germline values: CDR1 MDHEN, CDR2 SYDVKM. The CDR3 loop reads CASSFGGGLRNEKLFF. CDR3 sequence (DNA): TGTGCCAGCAGTTTTGGGGGGGGGCTGAGAAATGAAAAACTGTTTTTT. Looking up the rest from reference TRBV28 and TRBJ1-4 gives the full variable domain: DVKVTQSSRYLVKRTGEKVFLECVQDMDHENMFWYRQDPGLGLRLIYFSYDVKMKEKGDIPEGYSVSREKKERFSLILESASTNQTSMYLCASSFGGGLRNEKLFFGSGTQLSVL.

This clone was seen a single time. The J gene is TRBJ1-1, the V gene TRBV7-2; tentative D call: TRBD1 (5 bases). Germline V gives CDR1 SGHTA, CDR2 FQGNSA. The CDR3 has 13 amino acids. The V and J ends lost 5 bases and 5 bases respectively, with 12 bases between them. CDR3 protein: CASSPRRGTEAFF. DNA for the CDR3: TGTGCCAGCAGCCCCAGGAGGGGTACTGAAGCTTTCTTT.

The chain couples TRBV28 to TRBJ2-7, with no clear D. V shed 4 bases and J shed 3 bases, with 13 bases lying between them. The CDR3 sequence is 14 residues long. Germline CDR1 reads MDHEN; CDR2 reads SYDVKM. CDR3 DNA: TGTGCCAGCAGTTATTCTGGATGGGACTACGAGCAGTACTTC. It codes for CASSYSGWDYEQYF.

The chain recombines TRBV7-2 with TRBJ2-1; D is undetermined. The CDR3 is 12 amino acids. Germline V gene lookup returns CDR1 SGHTA and CDR2 FQGNSA. V lost 1 base, J lost 9 bases, and 7 bases lay in between. CDR3: CASSLGVGEQFF. For the CDR3, the DNA is TGTGCCAGCAGCTTAGGTGTTGGTGAGCAGTTCTTC.

The V call is TRBV28, the J call TRBJ1-2, with 7 nucleotides matching TRBD1. J was trimmed by 9 bases and V by 7 bases; bases with no gene match: 8. This CDR3 spans 12 amino acids. Germline V gives CDR1 MDHEN, CDR2 SYDVKM. The CDR3 DNA reads as TGTGCCAGCATGGGGACAGTGAGTAGCTACACCTTC. As protein: CASMGTVSSYTF.

J is TRBJ1-1 and V is TRBV5-1; perhaps TRBD1 as D (5 bases). Germline values: CDR1 SGHRS, CDR2 YFSETQ. V dropped 1 base and J dropped 1 base, with 8 bases sitting between them. This CDR3 is 14 amino acids long. The CDR3 protein is CASSLQGQNTEAFF. Here the CDR3 DNA reads TGCGCCAGCAGCTTGCAGGGTCAGAACACTGAAGCTTTCTTT.

The chain recombines TRBV7-9 with TRBJ1-5; 7 nucleotides align to TRBD1. V lost 4 bases and J lost 0; bases outside the gene matches: 3. This CDR3 is 15 amino acids long. Germline CDR1 reads SEHNR; CDR2 reads FQNEAQ (reference sequence). The CDR3 spells CASSSTGDSNQPQHF. The CDR3 bases are TGTGCCAGCAGCTCTACAGGGGATAGCAATCAGCCCCAGCATTTT.

The CDR3: CASKVSMNTEAFF. The CDR3 nucleotides read TGTGCCAGCAAAGTCAGCATGAACACTGAAGCTTTCTTT. The V gene is TRBV6-1, the J gene TRBJ1-1; D is undetermined. The CDR3 sequence is 13 residues long. Germline V lookup: CDR1 MNHNS, CDR2 SASEGT. V lost 7 bases to trimming and J lost 0 bases, with 9 bases between them.

This clone was seen just once. V is TRBV11-2 and J is TRBJ1-1, with 9 bases identical to TRBD1. After removal of 1 base from V and 6 bases from J, the junction contained 3 bases not matched to a gene. Germline assignment: CDR1 SGHAT and CDR2 FQNNGV. The CDR3 is made up of 14 amino acids. The CDR3 nucleotides read TGTGCCAGCAGCTTAGGGGACAGGGCCCCTGAAGCTTTCTTT. This codes for CASSLGDRAPEAFF. Complete variable domain (other parts from reference TRBV11-2 and TRBJ1-1): EAGVAQSPRYKIIEKRQSVAFWCNPISGHATLYWYQQILGQGPKLLIQFQNNGVVDDSQLPKDRFSAERLKGVDSTLKIQPAKLEDSAVYLCASSLGDRAPEAFFGQGTRLTVV.

V and J are TRBV25-1 and TRBJ2-5; TRBD1 matches at 9 bases. CDR1 MGHDK and CDR2 SYGVNS come from the germline V gene. This CDR3 contains 15 residues. The ends lost 4 bases at V and 5 bases at J; junction bases unmatched: 8. This CDR3 reads CASSATDRGGETQYF. CDR3 nucleotide sequence: TGTGCCAGCAGTGCCACGGACAGGGGAGGTGAGACCCAGTACTTC.

The J gene is TRBJ2-3, the V gene TRBV5-1; 9 positions match TRBD1. J was trimmed by 4 bases and V by 0 bases; bases with no gene match: 3. CDR3 length equals 15 residues. Germline loops: CDR1 SGHRS, CDR2 YFSETQ. Written as DNA, the CDR3 is TGCGCCAGCAGCTTGGGGGACAGGGCCGCAGATACGCAGTATTTT. Its translation is CASSLGDRAADTQYF.